The entry below describes one T cell receptor (beta chain). These data are taken from a study of T cell responses to AZD1222 COVID-19 vaccine. Measured with immunoSEQ multiplex PCR; TCRdb has only the in-frame clones, and not every one. The table records some 120,000 clones, around 86% of them present only once. The CDR3 runs 15 residues. Trimming cost V 3 bases and J 4 bases, with 13 bases left between them. Germline CDR1 is MDHEN and CDR2 is SYDVKM. The chain links TRBV28 to TRBJ1-3; D is possibly TRBD1 (5 bases). The sequence derives from an adult who received the AZD1222 COVID-19 vaccine. Sample: peripheral blood, taken 28 days after the second AZD1222 dose. In DNA form, the CDR3 reads TGTGCCAGCAGTTTTAGCGGGGCGTCCGGAAACACCATATATTTT. Its protein is CASSFSGASGNTIYF. Drawing the rest from reference TRBV28 and TRBJ1-3, the complete variable domain is DVKVTQSSRYLVKRTGEKVFLECVQDMDHENMFWYRQDPGLGLRLIYFSYDVKMKEKGDIPEGYSVSREKKERFSLILESASTNQTSMYLCASSFSGASGNTIYFGEGSWLTVV.